One and the same sample provided the 10 T cell receptor beta chains below, sequenced in a study of shared clonotypes between healthy human individuals. Here immunoSEQ multiplex PCR was the method, and the copy in TCRdb shows in-frame clones only, minus some. Altogether some 2,000,000 clones are present, roughly 95% being singletons, with the ten largest covering roughly 0.13%. Sequencing was carried out using naive CD4+ T cells sorted from blood. Sample subset: CD45RA+ positively selected. The receptor set was obtained from a man aged 18-30 years in good health.

The V gene is TRBV28, the J gene TRBJ2-1; 7 bases align to TRBD1. The V segment lost 5 bases and the J segment 10 bases; nucleotides outside the gene matches: 8. The length of the CDR3 is 13 residues. Germline V gives CDR1 MDHEN, CDR2 SYDVKM. In DNA form, the CDR3 reads TGTGCCAGCAGTCCCCGGACAGGCGGCGAGCAGTTCTTC. Translated: CASSPRTGGEQFF.

This rearrangement joins TRBV15 to TRBJ1-1; D may be TRBD1 (5 bases). The V end lost 5 bases, the J end lost 5 bases, and 21 bases lay between the germline ends. CDR1 is LNHNV, CDR2 YYDKDF, per germline (reference sequence). This CDR3 spans 16 amino acids. The chain's CDR3 is CATSETTSGPRTEAFF. CDR3 sequence (DNA): TGTGCCACCAGCGAGACGACTTCAGGGCCCCGGACTGAAGCTTTCTTT. Variable domain in full (rest from reference TRBV15 and TRBJ1-1): DAMVIQNPRYQVTQFGKPVTLSCSQTLNHNVMYWYQQKSSQAPKLLFHYYDKDFNNEADTPDNFQSRRPNTSFCFLDIRSPGLGDTAMYLCATSETTSGPRTEAFFGQGTRLTVV.

The chain combines TRBV6-5 with TRBJ2-5; TRBD2 matches 11 bases. V lost 5 bases to trimming and J lost 5 bases; unmatched junction nucleotides: 7. Germline V CDR1 and CDR2: MNHEY, SVGAGI. CDR3 size: 15 residues. The CDR3: CASSQIAGGKETQYF. The CDR3 bases are TGTGCCAGCAGTCAGATAGCGGGGGGGAAGGAGACCCAGTACTTC.

The J gene is TRBJ1-3, the V gene TRBV7-9; 7 positions agree with TRBD1. The CDR3 consists of 14 residues. Germline V gives CDR1 SEHNR, CDR2 FQNEAQ (reference sequence). The J segment lost 8 bases and the V segment lost 5 bases, leaving 9 bases of the junction unmatched. This chain's CDR3 is CASSTLGTDYTIYF. CDR3 in DNA: TGTGCCAGCAGCACCCTCGGGACAGACTACACCATATATTTT.

The genes are TRBV6-6 and TRBJ2-7; D perhaps matches TRBD2 (6 bases). This CDR3 comprises 11 residues. CDR1 and CDR2 (germline): MNHNY, SVGAGI (reference sequence). V dropped 5 bases and J dropped 12 bases, with 14 bases sitting between them. CDR3 bases: TGTGCCAGCAGTCAGAAGAGGAGGGCGTACTTC. Translating it yields CASSQKRRAYF.

The chain links TRBV30 to TRBJ1-4, with no clear D. The CDR3 runs to 15 residues. Germline CDR1 reads GTSNPN; CDR2 reads SVGIG (reference sequence). The ends were cut back, 0 bases at V and 8 bases at J, with 16 bases in the middle. CDR3 DNA sequence: TGTGCCTGGAGTGTACGGTCCCCGGTAAACGAAAAACTGTTTTTT. The encoded protein is CAWSVRSPVNEKLFF.

The chain carries TRBV12-5 and TRBJ1-4; no firm D call. This CDR3 region has 12 residues. Trimming pared 1 base from V and 10 bases from J, leaving 7 bases between. Germline V gene lookup returns CDR1 LGHNT and CDR2 FRNRAP. The CDR3 DNA reads TGTGCTAGTGGTTTGGAGGCAGGAAAACTGTTTTTT. Translation: CASGLEAGKLFF.

The chain couples TRBV6-5 to TRBJ2-7; the D gene is possibly TRBD2 (6 bases). The germline V gene encodes CDR1 MNHEY and CDR2 SVGAGI. The V and J ends lost 9 bases and 4 bases respectively, with 16 bases between them. There are 13 residues in the CDR3. The CDR3 region is CASRTGEGYEQYF. In DNA, the CDR3 is TGTGCCAGTCGGACGGGAGAGGGGTACGAGCAGTACTTC.

This chain uses TRBV5-4 with TRBJ2-1; 7 bases map to TRBD2. V dropped 0 bases and J dropped 0; count of bases not matched to a gene: 9. The length of the CDR3 is 18 residues. CDR1 SGHNT and CDR2 YYREEE come from the germline V gene (reference sequence). The CDR3 DNA follows: TGTGCCAGCAGCTTGGGGGGGAGCGGGAAAATCTCCTACAATGAGCAGTTCTTC. This sequence encodes CASSLGGSGKISYNEQFF. Drawing the rest from reference TRBV5-4 and TRBJ2-1, the complete variable domain is ETGVTQSPTHLIKTRGQQVTLRCSSQSGHNTVSWYQQALGQGPQFIFQYYREEENGRGNFPPRFSGLQFPNYSSELNVNALELDDSALYLCASSLGGSGKISYNEQFFGPGTRLTVL.

The genes are TRBV5-1 and TRBJ2-1; perhaps TRBD1 as D (5 bases). The V gene's germline CDR1 is SGHRS and CDR2 YFSETQ. This CDR3 has 15 residues. Trimming stripped 7 bases from V and 2 bases from J, with 16 bases between. The CDR3 is CASGANSMTYNEQFF. In nucleotides, the CDR3 is TGCGCCAGCGGGGCTAACTCAATGACCTACAATGAGCAGTTCTTC.